This T cell receptor beta chain was sequenced during a study of identical twins listed by TCRdb under 2016. With regard to the full study: To test whether fetal clonotypes persist, the study used deep sequencing on TCR alpha and beta repertoires from monozygotic twins, unrelated adults of various ages, and cord blood. To rule out contamination, replicate twin experiments were performed at different times with different library preparation protocols.

CDR1 and CDR2 were assigned from the germline V gene as SQVTM and ANQGSEA. Trimmed from V: 3 bases; trimmed from J: 4 bases; junction bases lacking a gene match: 8. The CDR3 spans 15 residues, from the cysteine through the phenylalanine. This entry keeps only the CDR3 DNA: 45 bases, framed from base 1. The library was made by 5' RACE. The sequencer listed for this sample is Illumina HiSeq 2000. A universal primer binding site was introduced by template switching, and a unique molecular identifier was present in the final cDNA, enabling accurate counting of TCR cDNA molecules. Specific primers in the conserved constant-segment region were used to synthesize first-strand cDNA for TCR alpha and beta chains. To control for contamination, each cDNA library was double barcoded with a SMART-Mk sample barcode plus Illumina barcodes. TruSeq adapter sequences and Illumina sample barcodes were added in two successive PCR steps. Sequencing of the TCR alpha and beta cDNA libraries was done on the Illumina HiSeq platform using custom primers. Regarding the original processing steps: MiGEC processed the raw reads to extract unique molecular identifiers, while MiXCR was used to determine the CDR3 positions. For each individual, recombination models were inferred using an EM algorithm with the repgenHMM and IGoR tools. Shared clonotype analysis was performed with the tcR package in R, normalizing sharing by the product of cloneset sizes. Out-of-frame nonproductive sequences were analyzed to study raw recombination free of thymic and clonal selection effects. TCRdb redid the processing of the public reads, applying fastp at Q25 and MiXCR, and retained in-frame beta chains. Identical CDR3 proteins give one entry, which carries the most common genes and DNA. TCRdb's processing, not the authors' own work, is the source of the V and J calls. In this sample the table shows about 340,000 distinct CDR3 sequences, about 12% of which occur a single time. The ten largest clones represent approximately 7.6% of the sample.

Every donor was a healthy Caucasian. Three pairs of female monozygotic twins, all aged about 18 to 30 years, were included in the twin cohort. Positive isolation kits from Invitrogen were used to isolate CD4+ and CD8+ T cell populations. What the work shows at the level of the full study, not this receptor alone: Fewer insertions were carried by abundant cord blood beta clonotypes, a similar but weaker trend appeared in young adult naive repertoires, and no such trend appeared in memory repertoires. The excess sharing between twins in beta out-of-frame sequences was weaker because fewer shared sequences reduced the signal-to-noise ratio. Recombination models systematically underestimated out-of-frame TCR alpha sharing in monozygotic twins but agreed with sharing between unrelated individuals. Compared with coincidental sharing between unrelated individuals, out-of-frame TCR alpha sequences shared between twins showed an excess of sequences with low generation probability. Conclusions relied on cross-sectional statistical analysis, since the same donors could not be followed over many years. Zero-insertion analyses could be partly confounded by invariant T cells such as MAIT and iNKT, though diverse VJ usage argued against such confounding for most clonotypes.

This clonotype has more than one count but fewer than ten. What antigen it recognizes has not been identified. Base-call qualities are not available, and no considerably larger clone is one nucleotide away. Another study also made use of these data, one on yellow fever vaccine responses in identical twins. As described in the second report: The authors reported that the T cell response to vaccination in identical twins appeared partly convergent and partly personalized. Focusing on identical twins, the study followed the T cell clones that responded to the vaccine, and did so with precision.

The material sequenced was CD8+ T cells sorted from blood. The sequence was obtained from a woman aged 18-29 years in good health. The sequence joins TRBV29-1 to TRBJ2-7; TRBD2 fits 11 bases in the junction. The CDR3 region has the sequence CSVEGTSGESYEQYF. The DNA sequence is TGCAGCGTTGAGGGGACTAGCGGCGAGAGTTACGAGCAGTACTTC.